A selection of T cell receptor beta chains follows, all from one sample in a study of cytomegalovirus exposure and HLA in healthy donors. Measured with immunoSEQ multiplex PCR; TCRdb has only the in-frame clones, and not every one. The sample lists some 200,000 clones; about 80% were seen once. Sequencing was performed on PBMCs. The source of these receptors is a woman in her 40s in good health and CMV-seronegative. Both conserved end residues are part of each CDR3.

>TRBJ2-5|TRBV5-6
CASSLRANQETQYF
>TRBJ2-3|TRBV5-1
CASSSSGAPTDTQYF
>TRBJ2-7|TRBV5-4
CASSRGDYEQYF
>TRBJ2-7|TRBV7-9
CASSLDRGDEQYF
>TRBJ2-2|TRBV5-1
CASSRTSGGLAGELFF
>TRBJ2-2|TRBV7-2
CASSTRTGQNTGELFF
>TRBJ1-1|TRBV5-1
CASSLATGTTEAFF
>TRBJ1-2|TRBV2
CASSEVDRALYGYTF
>TRBJ2-7|TRBV27
CASSIQGLSYEQYF
>TRBJ2-3|TRBV10-3
CAISDLSGGEQYF
>TRBJ1-1|TRBV28
CASSLVEAYTEAFF
>TRBJ2-7|TRBV18
CASSPTDRAYEQYF
>TRBJ1-5|TRBV10-3
CAINADRSGNQPQHF
>TRBJ1-1|TRBV11-3
CASSFLTGVGANTEAFF
>TRBJ1-1|TRBV5-5
CASSFTGGTEAFF
>TRBJ1-6|TRBV19
CASTSSGELSSPLHF
>TRBJ2-5|TRBV6-6
CASSYPGGQETQYF
>TRBJ2-1|TRBV7-2
CASSLNQPGQGSEQFF
>TRBJ2-5|TRBV5-8
CASRIQRWQETQYF
>TRBJ2-7|TRBV10-3
CAISESSNLLGTLDEQYF
>TRBJ1-1|TRBV5-5
CASSVDRGRTFF
>TRBJ1-5|TRBV7-8
CASSWDRPQPQHF
>TRBJ2-1|TRBV19
CATQRGHEQFF
>TRBJ2-2|TRBV27
CASSQNGGAGELFF
>TRBJ1-4|TRBV28
CASSFGGDDEKLFF
>TRBJ1-3|TRBV19
CASSIGGGNTIYF
>TRBJ2-1|TRBV19
CASGDRYNEQFF
>TRBJ2-7|TRBV28
CASSMGTGAYEQYF
>-|TRBV18
CASSRTGVLDEQYF
>TRBJ2-1|TRBV28
CASSLVSGYNEQFF
>TRBJ2-2|TRBV19
CASSMGVTGELFF
>TRBJ2-1|TRBV12-5
CASGLVSGAYNEQFF
>TRBJ2-5|TRBV7-2
CASSFQRGGQETQYF
>TRBJ2-1|TRBV5-1
CASSGTGDRDNEQFF
>TRBJ1-5|TRBV6-6
CASSYPGAMGQPQHF
>TRBJ1-3|TRBV5-1
CASSLGPSSGNTIYF
>TRBJ2-7|TRBV25-1
CASSAGLAGSYEQYF
>TRBJ1-2|TRBV6-5
CASSPGTGLFALYTF
>TRBJ1-2|TRBV7-9
CATPGGSTGYGYTF
>TRBJ1-1|TRBV19
CASKPQGLNTEAFF
>TRBJ2-2|TRBV29-1
CSVESGLTNTGELFF
>TRBJ1-4|TRBV10-3
CAVRQGQGEKLFF
>TRBJ2-5|TRBV6-1
CASSTGGGGGETQYF